This paragraph reports one T cell receptor (beta chain). The antigen it recognizes is unknown. Per-base qualities were not stored, and no clone one base away is much larger. This record comes from a study of graft-versus-host responses after intestinal transplantation (dated by TCRdb to the early 2020s). As for the study more broadly: The transplants that recipients received were multivisceral, liver-intestinal, or isolated intestinal. To identify alloreactive clones, pre-transplant mixed lymphocyte reaction products were sequenced and compared with unstimulated pre-transplant donor and recipient T cells. Anti-thymocyte globulin induction was given to all recipients, followed by maintenance tacrolimus and steroids for roughly 3 years. A peak of at least 4% donor T cells among recipient peripheral blood mononuclear cells was the definition used for donor T cell macrochimerism. After intestinal transplantation, graft-versus-host and host-versus-graft alloreactive T cell clones in the graft, circulation and bone marrow were tracked using bulk TCR-beta CDR3 sequencing. Instead of going to the commercial service, samples from three later patients were sequenced in-house on an Illumina MiSeq and processed with MiXCR. A cohort of approximately 24 intestinal transplant recipients, including one retransplant, was enrolled, and a few patients lacking pretransplant specimens were excluded.

Receptor libraries were prepared by the immunoSEQ multiplex PCR assay. In most patients, genomic DNA was isolated using the Qiagen DNeasy Blood and Tissue Kit and sent frozen to Adaptive Biotechnologies for TCR sequencing. For most patients, high-throughput TCR-beta CDR3 sequencing of genomic DNA was performed by Adaptive Biotechnologies. The original pipeline was this. Adaptive's ImmunoSEQ software supplied the TCR sequencing data for 18 patients, while MiXCR and VDJtools were used to process a few other patients. To correct CD4 versus CD8 sorting errors, sequences present in both subsets at a frequency ratio below 5:1 were removed. CDR3 nucleotide sequences shared between donor and recipient were removed because their origin could not be assigned. At least 2-fold expansion over unstimulated cells and a minimum CFSE-low frequency of 0.002% (template counts) or 0.001% (read counts) were required for clones to be classified as alloreactive. Clones were considered mappable if detected in sequenced pre-transplant spleen, lymph node, or MLR CFSE-low populations of the donor or recipient. Cumulative frequency of alloreactive clones was calculated as a percentage of all sequences weighted by copy number. Drawn from immuneACCESS, this table holds only the in-frame rearrangements with V and J called that TCRdb kept. Clones are partly lost; checked studies trace under half to an unresolved V gene and leave the rest unexplained. V, J and clone size reflect that table, while D and trimming were determined from the DNA. This sample lists 80,000 to 100,000 clones; roughly 88% were detected once. In total, the top ten clones hold around 0.1% of the sample.

The time point label for this specimen denotes: cells obtained before transplantation from donor or recipient. CD3+CD4+ and CD3+CD8+ populations were FACS-sorted from unstimulated pre-transplant donor and recipient cells taken from spleen or lymph nodes. Overall results and qualifications from the work: Conclusions were limited by the relatively low number and heterogeneity of intestinal transplant patients. High GvH to HvG T cell clonal ratios were observed in the allografts of patients with donor T cell macrochimerism. Peak levels of circulating GvH clones were associated with declines in HvG clones early after transplant. GvH clones were found in recipient bone marrow, and some of the GvH clones appeared earlier in ileal mucosa or blood, which is consistent with an intestinal mucosal origin.

The sample in question was unstimulated CD4+ T cells sorted from spleen or lymph node cells, obtained before intestinal transplant. The origin of this receptor is a human donor who received an intestinal transplant.

The DNA sequence reads TGTGCCAGCAGCTTCGGGACAGGCTACGAGCAGTACTTC. The resulting protein is CASSFGTGYEQYF. The chain was built from TRBV11-3 and TRBJ2-7, and TRBD1 matches 8 of the central bases. Sequences SGHNT (CDR1) and YENEEA (CDR2) are obtained from the germline V gene. From cysteine to phenylalanine, the CDR3 is 13 amino acids long. The retained sequence is limited to the CDR3, 39 bases, with the frame set at the first base. Unmatched junction bases come to 1, with V trimmed by 3 bases and J by 3 bases.